This T cell receptor beta chain came from a study of technical replicates of blood from several donors (dated by TCRdb to about 2017). V trim: 1 base; J trim: 4 bases; unmatched bases: 14. Taken from cysteine to phenylalanine, the CDR3 has 18 residues. Of the read, only the CDR3 DNA is kept; its 54 bases are in frame from base 1. From the germline V gene, CDR1 is SGHRS and CDR2 is YFSETQ. Comment on this clone: Its antigen is unknown. No much larger clone exists at a distance of one base, and base qualities are not known.

Receptor amplification or capture employed the immunoSEQ multiplex PCR assay. What TCRdb holds here is the immuneACCESS table cut down to in-frame rearrangements. Part of the clones is not present; checked against another copy, under half of the missing clones reflect an unresolved V gene, and the others are unexplained. This sample is represented by 55,000 to 75,000 clones; more than 70% of them were singletons. The ten largest make up roughly 4.8% of the sample. This sequence was found in a human donor in good health. Some clones in this sample may be carry-over from other donors' samples. This chain joins TRBV5-1 to TRBJ2-7, with 10 middle bases fitting TRBD2. Sequenced input: PBMCs. The CDR3 protein sequence reads: CASSLLPLAGAVTYEQYF. The bases read TGCGCCAGCAGCTTGCTCCCGCTAGCGGGGGCCGTTACATACGAGCAGTACTTC.